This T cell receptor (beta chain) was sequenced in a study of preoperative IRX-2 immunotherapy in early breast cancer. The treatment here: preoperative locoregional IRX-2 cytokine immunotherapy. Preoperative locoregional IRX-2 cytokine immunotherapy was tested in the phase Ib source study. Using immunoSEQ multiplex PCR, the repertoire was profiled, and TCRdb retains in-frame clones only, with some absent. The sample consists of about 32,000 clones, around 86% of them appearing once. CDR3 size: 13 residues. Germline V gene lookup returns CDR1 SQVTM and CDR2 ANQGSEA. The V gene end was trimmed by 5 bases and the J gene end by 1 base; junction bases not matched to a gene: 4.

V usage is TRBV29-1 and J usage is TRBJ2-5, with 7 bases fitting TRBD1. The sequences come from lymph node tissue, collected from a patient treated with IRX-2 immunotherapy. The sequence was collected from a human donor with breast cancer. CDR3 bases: TGCAGCGTTCTGGACAGGCTCCAAGAGACCCAGTACTTC. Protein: CSVLDRLQETQYF.